The 16 T cell receptor beta chains in this list originate from one sample, sequenced in a study of vaccination and CD4 T cells after COVID-19. These receptors lack a known antigen. With the Oncomine TCR Beta short-read assay, DNA from cultured CD4+ T cells was sequenced. TCRdb recomputed calls from the PCR reads with MiXCR, one row per CDR3 protein. In the table there are some 5,400 distinct CDR3 sequences, 30% to 35% of which are singletons. Regarding treatment: approximately nine-day PBMC culture with coronavirus spike peptide pools or control peptides (ViraFEST assay). Sequenced here: CD4+ T cells from blood, cultured in vitro, sampled after SARS-CoV-2 vaccination. The receptors were gathered from a human donor who had recovered from COVID-19.

The genes are TRBV7-2 and TRBJ2-7, with TRBD1 matching 9 bases. This CDR3 has 16 residues. V gave up 4 bases and J gave up 0 bases; unmatched junction bases: 7. Germline lookup yields CDR1 SGHTA and CDR2 FQGNSA. The CDR3, as DNA: TGTGCCAGCAGCTCTAAACAGGGGGCGTTCTCCTACGAGCAGTACTTC. Protein: CASSSKQGAFSYEQYF. Using reference TRBV7-2 and TRBJ2-7 for the parts outside the CDR3, the full variable domain is GAGVSQSPSNKVTEKGKDVELRCDPISGHTALYWYRQSLGQGLEFLIYFQGNSAPDKSGLPSDRFSAERTGGSVSTLTIQRTQQEDSAVYLCASSSKQGAFSYEQYFGPGTRLTVT.

On this clonotype: Just one base apart from a much larger clone, this may be a read error. The chain recombines TRBV20-1 with TRBJ1-5; D remains unclear. The germline gives CDR1 DFQATT, CDR2 SNEGSKA (reference sequence). The length of the CDR3 is 14 residues. CDR3: CSAPTADSNRPQHF. CDR3 sequence (DNA): TGCAGTGCCCCAACCGCCGATAGCAATCGGCCCCAGCATTTT.

The chain uses TRBV30 and TRBJ1-5; D possibly corresponds to TRBD1 (6 bases). V lost 4 bases to trimming and J lost 2 bases, with 15 bases between them. CDR1 and CDR2 (germline): GTSNPN, SVGIG (reference sequence). This CDR3 is built from 15 residues. This chain's CDR3 is CAWTPGGGRNQPQHF. CDR3 coding DNA: TGTGCCTGGACCCCGGGAGGGGGACGCAATCAGCCCCAGCATTTT.

The DNA of the CDR3 is TGCAGTGCTAGAGATCATCTTATGGGAGAATATGGCTACACCTTC. Its translation is CSARDHLMGEYGYTF. The chain employs TRBV20-1 and TRBJ1-2; D remains ambiguous. Germline V gene lookup returns CDR1 DFQATT and CDR2 SNEGSKA (reference sequence). Deletions cut 0 bases from V and 5 bases from J, with 16 bases between. The CDR3 totals 15 residues.

This chain connects TRBV6-1 to TRBJ1-1; the D gene is possibly TRBD1 (5 bases). The CDR3 runs 16 residues. Trimming cost V 3 bases and J 5 bases, with 19 bases left between them. Germline V gene lookup returns CDR1 MNHNS and CDR2 SASEGT. The DNA for the CDR3 is TGTGCCAGCAGTGATAGCCAACGGAGGGGCAATACTGAAGCTTTCTTT. Protein sequence: CASSDSQRRGNTEAFF.

The rearrangement uses TRBV7-2 and TRBJ1-1; D gene unclear. This CDR3 contains 11 residues. Germline CDR1 and CDR2: SGHTA and FQGNSA. Trimming shortened V by 2 bases and J by 5 bases, and 3 bases separated the two germline ends. The CDR3 DNA follows: TGTGCCAGCAGCTTAAGTACTGAAGCTTTCTTT. Translated: CASSLSTEAFF.

The chain employs TRBV6-2 or TRBV6-3 and TRBJ1-5, with 7 bases identical to TRBD1. CDR3 length equals 18 residues. Looked up from germline, CDR1 is MNHEY and CDR2 is SVGEGT. With 7 bases clipped from V and 0 bases from J, the junction kept 15 bases outside the gene matches. CDR3 coding DNA: TGTGCCAGCACCCATGGGGGGACAGCGCTCTATAGCAATCAGCCCCAGCATTTT. This codes for CASTHGGTALYSNQPQHF.

The genes are TRBV24-1 and TRBJ2-7; D may be TRBD2 (5 bases). Trimming left V 4 bases short and J 0 bases short, with 6 bases between. This CDR3 contains 13 residues. Germline assignment: CDR1 KGHDR and CDR2 SFDVKD. The CDR3 DNA reads as TGTGCCACCAGTGACGGGGACTCCTACGAGCAGTACTTC. Translation: CATSDGDSYEQYF.

A few counts support this clonotype. The rearrangement joins TRBV6-1 to TRBJ1-5; D is perhaps TRBD1 (5 bases). Deletions cut 6 bases from V and 0 bases from J, with 12 bases between. Germline V gene sequence: CDR1 MNHNS, CDR2 SASEGT. The CDR3 has 15 residues. CDR3 loop: CASSPGTDSNQPQHF. The DNA for the CDR3 is TGTGCCAGCAGCCCCGGGACGGATAGCAATCAGCCCCAGCATTTT.

A single count supports this clonotype. V gene TRBV11-3 combines with J gene TRBJ2-2; D is unresolved. The germline CDR1 and CDR2 sequences are SGHNT and YENEEA. CDR3 size: 13 residues. Deletions cut 3 bases from V and 7 bases from J, with 9 bases between. CDR3 in amino acids: CASSFMTNGELFF. DNA for the CDR3: TGTGCCAGCAGCTTTATGACGAACGGGGAGCTGTTTTTT.

The DNA for the CDR3 is TGTGCCAGCAGCTCCACAGGGTGGGGCACTGAAGCTTTCTTT. Amino acid sequence: CASSSTGWGTEAFF. This chain uses TRBV11-2 with TRBJ1-1, with a tentative D call TRBD1 (6 bases). Germline loops: CDR1 SGHAT, CDR2 FQNNGV. Trimming shortened V by 4 bases and J by 4 bases, and 13 bases separated the two germline ends. The CDR3 has 14 residues.

In this sample, this clonotype is medium-sized. The rearrangement links TRBV28 to TRBJ1-5; 8 bases map to TRBD1. This CDR3 contains 16 residues. CDR1 and CDR2 from the germline V gene are MDHEN and SYDVKM. V was pared by 4 bases and J by 0 bases, with 5 bases of the junction left unmatched. The CDR3 DNA reads as TGTGCCAGCAGTTGGCAGGGACAGGTTAGCAATCAGCCCCAGCATTTT. Encoded protein: CASSWQGQVSNQPQHF.

This clonotype has a single count. The chain employs TRBV7-8 and TRBJ2-3; D remains ambiguous. This CDR3 is 11 amino acids long. CDR1 is SGHVS and CDR2 is FQNEAQ in the germline V gene. V was trimmed by 5 bases and J by 5 bases, leaving 5 bases between them. In DNA form, the CDR3 reads TGTGCCAGCAGCCGAAAAGATACGCAGTATTTT. Translated: CASSRKDTQYF.

On this clonotype: One end of the junction is discordant with germline, which a read error may explain. The genes are TRBV7-7 and TRBJ2-2; D is tentatively TRBD1 or TRBD2 (6 bases each). The germline gives CDR1 SSHAT, CDR2 FNYEAQ (reference sequence). The CDR3 contains 16 residues. Here the CDR3 DNA reads TGTGCTAGCAGCTTAGTCGCAGGGGCGGGGACCGGGGAGCTGTTTTTT. Residues: CASSLVAGAGTGELFF.

This clonotype has more than one count but fewer than ten. The chain joins TRBV18 to TRBJ1-2; D is possibly TRBD1 (5 bases). Germline lookup yields CDR1 KGHSH and CDR2 LQKENI. The CDR3 covers 12 residues. V was cut by 6 bases and J by 3 bases, with 8 bases left in between. The CDR3 DNA sequence: TGTGCCAGCTCTGGAGGGGACTATGGCTACACCTTC. The encoded protein is CASSGGDYGYTF.

This CDR3 reads CSGSGMGLAGVEQFF. CDR3 in DNA: TGCAGCGGATCGGGTATGGGGCTAGCGGGAGTTGAGCAGTTCTTC. The chain is built from TRBV29-1 and TRBJ2-1, with 10 bases lining up with TRBD2. The CDR3 covers 15 residues. Looked up from germline, CDR1 is SQVTM and CDR2 is ANQGSEA. J gave up 9 bases and V 7 bases, and 15 bases lay outside the gene matches.